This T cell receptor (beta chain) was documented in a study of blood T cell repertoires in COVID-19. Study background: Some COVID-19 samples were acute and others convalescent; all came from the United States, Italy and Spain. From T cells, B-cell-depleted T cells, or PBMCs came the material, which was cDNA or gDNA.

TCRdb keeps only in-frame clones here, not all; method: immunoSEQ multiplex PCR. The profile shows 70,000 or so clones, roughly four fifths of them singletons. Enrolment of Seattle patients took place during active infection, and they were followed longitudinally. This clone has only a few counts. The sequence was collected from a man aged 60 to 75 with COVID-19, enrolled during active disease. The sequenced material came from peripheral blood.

CDR3 sequence: CASSYSRTGNTEAFF. In DNA form, the CDR3 reads TGTGCCAGCAGTTACTCGAGAACAGGTAACACTGAAGCTTTCTTT. V and J are TRBV6-2 or TRBV6-3 and TRBJ1-1, with a weak D call TRBD1 (5 bases). V shed 0 bases and J shed 2 bases, with 10 bases lying between them. Germline values: CDR1 MNHEY, CDR2 SVGEGT. This CDR3 spans 15 amino acids.